This T cell receptor beta chain stems from a study of CD8 T cells in ankylosing spondylitis. TCRdb redid the calling of the 5' RACE reads with MiXCR, one entry per CDR3 protein. The table records about 350,000 distinct CDR3 sequences, 20% to 25% of them present only once. The germline V and J ends were trimmed by 5 bases and 8 bases, with 13 bases remaining between them. CDR3 length: 13 amino acids. Germline CDR1 is SEHNR and CDR2 is FQNEAQ (reference sequence). Sequencing input: blood, either unsorted or a sorted T cell fraction (not recorded which). The receptor was isolated from a male donor with ankylosing spondylitis or in good health (not recorded which). The rearrangement uses TRBV7-9 and TRBJ2-1; no reliable D call. CDR3 protein: CASSPRIRDEQFF. CDR3 DNA sequence: TGTGCCAGCAGCCCCCGGATCCGGGATGAGCAGTTCTTC.